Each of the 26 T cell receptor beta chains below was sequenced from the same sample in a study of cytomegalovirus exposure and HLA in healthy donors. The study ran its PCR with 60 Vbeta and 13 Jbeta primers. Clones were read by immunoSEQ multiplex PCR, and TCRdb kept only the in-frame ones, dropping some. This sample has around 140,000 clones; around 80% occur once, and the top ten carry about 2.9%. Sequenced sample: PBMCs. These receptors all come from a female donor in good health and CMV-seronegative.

The CDR3 nucleotides read TGCGCCAGCAGCGCGGACAGGGGGTCAAACACCATATATTTT. Its translation: CASSADRGSNTIYF. V usage is TRBV5-1 and J usage is TRBJ1-3; TRBD1 agrees at 10 bases. Germline CDR1 and CDR2: SGHRS and YFSETQ. The CDR3 has 14 amino acids. V was pared by 4 bases and J by 6 bases, with 4 bases of the junction left unmatched.

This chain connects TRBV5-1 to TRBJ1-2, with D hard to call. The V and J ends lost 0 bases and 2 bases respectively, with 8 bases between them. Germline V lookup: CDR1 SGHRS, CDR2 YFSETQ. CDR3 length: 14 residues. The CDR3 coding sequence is TGCGCCAGCAGCTTGGGAAAGGAGAACTATGGCTACACCTTC. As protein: CASSLGKENYGYTF.

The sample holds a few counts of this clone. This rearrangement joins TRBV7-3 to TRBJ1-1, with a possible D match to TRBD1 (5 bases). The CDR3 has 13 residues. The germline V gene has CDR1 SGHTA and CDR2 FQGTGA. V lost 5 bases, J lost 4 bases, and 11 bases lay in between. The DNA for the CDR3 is TGTGCCAGCAGCAACAGGTTGGGCACTGAAGCTTTCTTT. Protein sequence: CASSNRLGTEAFF.

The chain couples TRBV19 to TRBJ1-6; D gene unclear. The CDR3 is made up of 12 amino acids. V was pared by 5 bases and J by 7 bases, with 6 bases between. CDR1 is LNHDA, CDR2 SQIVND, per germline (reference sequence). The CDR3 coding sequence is TGTGCCAGTAGTCACCAGAATTCACCCCTCCACTTT. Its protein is CASSHQNSPLHF.

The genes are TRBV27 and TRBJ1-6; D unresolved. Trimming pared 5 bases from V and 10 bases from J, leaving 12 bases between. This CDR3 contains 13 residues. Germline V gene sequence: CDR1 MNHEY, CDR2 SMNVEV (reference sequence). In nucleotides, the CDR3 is TGTGCCAGCAGTCCACCCCCGGGGTCACCCCTCCACTTT. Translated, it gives CASSPPPGSPLHF.

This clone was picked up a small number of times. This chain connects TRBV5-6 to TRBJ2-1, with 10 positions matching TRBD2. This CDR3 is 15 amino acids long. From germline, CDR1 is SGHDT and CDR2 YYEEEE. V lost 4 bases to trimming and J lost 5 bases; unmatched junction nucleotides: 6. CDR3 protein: CASSPWGTSDNEQFF. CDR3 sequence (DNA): TGTGCCAGCAGCCCGTGGGGGACTAGCGACAATGAGCAGTTCTTC.

The CDR3 nucleotides are TGTGCCAGCAGCGCCCAGGACAGGGGGATAGTGAACACTGAAGCTTTCTTT. This codes for CASSAQDRGIVNTEAFF. V and J are TRBV7-9 and TRBJ1-1, with 10 nucleotides matching TRBD1. The CDR3 is 17 amino acids. The V and J ends lost 5 bases and 0 bases, in that order; junction bases with no gene match: 9. CDR1 and CDR2 from the germline V gene are SEHNR and FQNEAQ (reference sequence).

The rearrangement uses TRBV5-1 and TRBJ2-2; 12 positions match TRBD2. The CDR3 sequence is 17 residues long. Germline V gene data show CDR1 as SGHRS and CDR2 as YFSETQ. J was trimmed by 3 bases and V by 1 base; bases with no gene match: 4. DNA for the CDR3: TGCGCCAGCAGCTTGCTGACTAGCGGGAGCCACACCGGGGAGCTGTTTTTT. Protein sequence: CASSLLTSGSHTGELFF.

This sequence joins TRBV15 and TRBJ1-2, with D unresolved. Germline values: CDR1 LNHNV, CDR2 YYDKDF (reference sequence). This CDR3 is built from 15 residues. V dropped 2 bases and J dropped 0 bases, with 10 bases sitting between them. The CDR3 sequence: CATSRSGMTNYGYTF. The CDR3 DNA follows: TGTGCCACCAGCAGATCCGGTATGACTAACTATGGCTACACCTTC.

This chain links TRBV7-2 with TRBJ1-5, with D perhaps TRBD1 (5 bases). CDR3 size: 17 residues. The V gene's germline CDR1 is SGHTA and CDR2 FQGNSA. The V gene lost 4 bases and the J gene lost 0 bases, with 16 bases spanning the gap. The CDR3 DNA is TGTGCCAGCAGCTCCACTCCCCGGGGGTATAGCAATCAGCCCCAGCATTTT. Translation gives CASSSTPRGYSNQPQHF.

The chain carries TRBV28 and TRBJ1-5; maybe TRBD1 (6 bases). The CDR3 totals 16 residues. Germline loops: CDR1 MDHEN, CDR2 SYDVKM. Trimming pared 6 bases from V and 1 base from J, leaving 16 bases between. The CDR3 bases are TGTGCCAGCAGCACCGTCGTGGACAGCAGCAATCAGCCCCAGCATTTT. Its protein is CASSTVVDSSNQPQHF.

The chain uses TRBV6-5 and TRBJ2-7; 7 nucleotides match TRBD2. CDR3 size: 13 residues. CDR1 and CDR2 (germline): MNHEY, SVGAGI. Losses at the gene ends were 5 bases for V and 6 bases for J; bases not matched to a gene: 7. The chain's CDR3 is CASSPGAGSEQYF. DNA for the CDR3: TGTGCCAGCAGTCCGGGAGCGGGGAGCGAGCAGTACTTC.

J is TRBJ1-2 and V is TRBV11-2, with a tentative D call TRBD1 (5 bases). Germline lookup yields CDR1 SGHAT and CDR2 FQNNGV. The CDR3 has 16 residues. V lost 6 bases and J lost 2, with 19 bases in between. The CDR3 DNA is TGTGCCAGCAGTTCAGTGCGGGGCACAAGGAACTATGGCTACACCTTC. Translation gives CASSSVRGTRNYGYTF.

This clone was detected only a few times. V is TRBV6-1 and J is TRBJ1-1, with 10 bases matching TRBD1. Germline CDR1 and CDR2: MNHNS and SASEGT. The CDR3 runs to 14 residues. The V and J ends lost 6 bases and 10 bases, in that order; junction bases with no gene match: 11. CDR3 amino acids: CASRAGQGFRGAFF. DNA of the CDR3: TGTGCCAGCAGAGCGGGACAGGGGTTTCGTGGAGCTTTCTTT.

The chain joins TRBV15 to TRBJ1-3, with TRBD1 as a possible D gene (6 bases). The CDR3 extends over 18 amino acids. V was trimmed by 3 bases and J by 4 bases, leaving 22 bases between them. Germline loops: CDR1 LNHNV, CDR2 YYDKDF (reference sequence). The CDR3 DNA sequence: TGTGCCACCAGCAGGCCCCCGCGGCAGGGGATCGGCGGAAACACCATATATTTT. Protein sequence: CATSRPPRQGIGGNTIYF.

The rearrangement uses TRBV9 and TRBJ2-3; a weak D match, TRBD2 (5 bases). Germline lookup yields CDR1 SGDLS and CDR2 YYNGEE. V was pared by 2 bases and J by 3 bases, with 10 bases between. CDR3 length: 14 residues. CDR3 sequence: CASSVTRVTDTQYF. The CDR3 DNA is TGTGCCAGCAGCGTCACTAGAGTAACAGATACGCAGTATTTT. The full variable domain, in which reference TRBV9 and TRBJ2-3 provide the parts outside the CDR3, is DSGVTQTPKHLITATGQRVTLRCSPRSGDLSVYWYQQSLDQGLQFLIQYYNGEERAKGNILERFSAQQFPDLHSELNLSSLELGDSALYFCASSVTRVTDTQYFGPGTRLTVL.

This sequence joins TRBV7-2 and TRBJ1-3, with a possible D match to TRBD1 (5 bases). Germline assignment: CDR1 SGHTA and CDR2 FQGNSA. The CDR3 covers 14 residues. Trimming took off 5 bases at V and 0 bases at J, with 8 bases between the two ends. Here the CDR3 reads CASSRQYSGNTIYF. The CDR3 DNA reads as TGTGCCAGCAGCCGACAGTACTCTGGAAACACCATATATTTT.

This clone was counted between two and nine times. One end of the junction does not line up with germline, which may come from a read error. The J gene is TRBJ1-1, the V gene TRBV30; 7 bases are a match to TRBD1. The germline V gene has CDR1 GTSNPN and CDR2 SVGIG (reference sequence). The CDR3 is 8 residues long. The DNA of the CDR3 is TGTGCCTGGAACCGGGACAGATTT. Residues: CAWNRDRF. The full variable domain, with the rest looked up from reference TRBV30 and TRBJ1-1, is SQTIHQWPATLVQPVGSPLSLECTVEGTSNPNLYWYRQAAGRGLQLLFYSVGIGQISSEVPQNLSASRPQDRQFILSSKKLLLSDSGFYLCAWNRDRFGQGTRLTVV.

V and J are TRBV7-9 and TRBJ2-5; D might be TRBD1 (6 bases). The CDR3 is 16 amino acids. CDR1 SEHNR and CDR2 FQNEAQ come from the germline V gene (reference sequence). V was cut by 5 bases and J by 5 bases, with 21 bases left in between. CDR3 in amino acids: CASSPSDSFWGETQYF. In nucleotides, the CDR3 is TGTGCCAGCAGCCCGTCGGACAGTTTTTGGGGGGAGACCCAGTACTTC.

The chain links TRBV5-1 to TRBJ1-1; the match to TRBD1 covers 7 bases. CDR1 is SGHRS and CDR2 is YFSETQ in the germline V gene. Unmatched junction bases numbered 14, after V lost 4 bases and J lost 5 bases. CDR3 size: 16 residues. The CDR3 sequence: CASSPRKQGPWTEAFF. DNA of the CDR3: TGCGCCAGCAGCCCGAGGAAACAGGGGCCGTGGACTGAAGCTTTCTTT.

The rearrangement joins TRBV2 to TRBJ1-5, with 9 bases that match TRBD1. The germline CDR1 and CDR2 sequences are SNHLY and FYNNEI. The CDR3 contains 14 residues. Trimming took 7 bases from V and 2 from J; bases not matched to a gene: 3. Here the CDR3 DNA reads TGTGCCAGCAACTGGGACAGGGGCAATCAGCCCCAGCATTTT. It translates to CASNWDRGNQPQHF.

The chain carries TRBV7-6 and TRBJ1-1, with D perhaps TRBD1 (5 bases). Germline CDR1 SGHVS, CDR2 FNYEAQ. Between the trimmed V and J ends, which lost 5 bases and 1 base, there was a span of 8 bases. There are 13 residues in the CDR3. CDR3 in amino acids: CASSQQENTEAFF. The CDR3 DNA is TGTGCCAGCAGCCAACAGGAGAACACTGAAGCTTTCTTT.

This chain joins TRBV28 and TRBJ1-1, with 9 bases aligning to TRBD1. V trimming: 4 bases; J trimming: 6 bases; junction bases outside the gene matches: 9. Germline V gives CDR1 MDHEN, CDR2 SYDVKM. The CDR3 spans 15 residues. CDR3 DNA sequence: TGTGCCAGCAGTTCAACAGGGGGCTTAAACTCTGAAGCTTTCTTT. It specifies CASSSTGGLNSEAFF.

Written as DNA, the CDR3 is TGTGCCAGCAGTTACAAGACAGGGGGACCAACTAATGAAAAACTGTTTTTT. Residues: CASSYKTGGPTNEKLFF. The chain recombines TRBV5-8 with TRBJ1-4, with 9 bases fitting TRBD1. CDR3 size: 17 residues. From germline, CDR1 is SGHTS and CDR2 YDEGEE. After removal of 5 bases from V and 0 bases from J, the junction contained 8 bases not matched to a gene.

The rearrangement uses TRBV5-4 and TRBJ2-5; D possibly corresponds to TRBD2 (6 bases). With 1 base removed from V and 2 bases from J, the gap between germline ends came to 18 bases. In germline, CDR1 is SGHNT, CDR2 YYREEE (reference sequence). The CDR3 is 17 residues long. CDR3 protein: CASSLSGDMGSQETQYF. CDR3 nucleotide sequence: TGTGCCAGCAGCTTGTCGGGAGATATGGGGAGTCAAGAGACCCAGTACTTC. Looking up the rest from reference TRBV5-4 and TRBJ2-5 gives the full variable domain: ETGVTQSPTHLIKTRGQQVTLRCSSQSGHNTVSWYQQALGQGPQFIFQYYREEENGRGNFPPRFSGLQFPNYSSELNVNALELDDSALYLCASSLSGDMGSQETQYFGPGTRLLVL.

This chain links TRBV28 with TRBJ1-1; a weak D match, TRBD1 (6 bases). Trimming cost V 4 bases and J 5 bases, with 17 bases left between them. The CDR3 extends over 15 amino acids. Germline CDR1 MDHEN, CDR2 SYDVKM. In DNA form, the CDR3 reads TGTGCCAGCAGTTCGGGACAAATAATATGGACTGAAGCTTTCTTT. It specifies CASSSGQIIWTEAFF.